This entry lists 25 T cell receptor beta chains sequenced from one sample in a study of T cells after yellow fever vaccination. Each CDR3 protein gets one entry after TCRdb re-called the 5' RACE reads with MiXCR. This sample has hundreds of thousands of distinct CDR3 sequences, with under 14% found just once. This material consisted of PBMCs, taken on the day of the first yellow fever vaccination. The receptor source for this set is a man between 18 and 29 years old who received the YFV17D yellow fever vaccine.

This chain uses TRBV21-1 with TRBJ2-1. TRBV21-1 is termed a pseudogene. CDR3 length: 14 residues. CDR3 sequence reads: CASSKAGSRDEQFF. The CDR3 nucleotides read TGTGCCAGCAGCAAAGCCGGAAGCCGTGATGAGCAGTTCTTC.

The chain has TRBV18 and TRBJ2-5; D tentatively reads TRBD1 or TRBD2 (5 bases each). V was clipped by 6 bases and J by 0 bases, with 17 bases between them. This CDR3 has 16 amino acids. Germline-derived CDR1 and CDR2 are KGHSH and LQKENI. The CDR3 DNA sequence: TGTGCCAGCTCGGAGGCACTTTCGGGACACCAAGAGACCCAGTACTTC. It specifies CASSEALSGHQETQYF.

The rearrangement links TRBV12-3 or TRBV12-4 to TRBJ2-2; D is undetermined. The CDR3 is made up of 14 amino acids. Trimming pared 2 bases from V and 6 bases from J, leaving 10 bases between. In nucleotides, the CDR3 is TGTGCCAGCAGTTTAAGGCGGCCCGCCGGGGAGCTGTTTTTT. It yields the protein CASSLRRPAGELFF.

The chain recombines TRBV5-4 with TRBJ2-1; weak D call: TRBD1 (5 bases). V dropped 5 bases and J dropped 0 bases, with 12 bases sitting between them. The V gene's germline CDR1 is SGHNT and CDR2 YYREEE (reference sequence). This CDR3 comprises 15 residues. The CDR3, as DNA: TGTGCCAGCAGGATGGACATAGGCTCCTACAATGAGCAGTTCTTC. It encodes CASRMDIGSYNEQFF.

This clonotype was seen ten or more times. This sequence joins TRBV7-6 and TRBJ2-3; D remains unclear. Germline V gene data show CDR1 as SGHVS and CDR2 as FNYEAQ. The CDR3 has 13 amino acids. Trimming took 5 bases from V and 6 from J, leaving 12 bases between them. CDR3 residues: CASSIQHPDTQYF. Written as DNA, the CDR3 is TGTGCCAGCAGCATACAGCATCCGGATACGCAGTATTTT.

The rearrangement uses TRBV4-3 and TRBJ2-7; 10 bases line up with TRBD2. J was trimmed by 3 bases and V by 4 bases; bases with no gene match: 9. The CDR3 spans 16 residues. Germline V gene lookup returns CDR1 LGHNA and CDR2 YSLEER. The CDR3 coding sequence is TGCGCCAGCAGCCCAGGGGCGCTAGCGGGGGACTACGAGCAGTACTTC. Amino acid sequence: CASSPGALAGDYEQYF.

The CDR3 nucleotides are TGCGCCAGCAGCTTGTCAAGTGTTCAAGAGACCCAGTACTTC. Translation gives CASSLSSVQETQYF. The chain couples TRBV5-1 to TRBJ2-5; D remains ambiguous. The CDR3 is made up of 14 amino acids. V was trimmed by 1 base and J by 2 bases, leaving 9 bases between them. CDR1 and CDR2 from the germline V gene are SGHRS and YFSETQ.

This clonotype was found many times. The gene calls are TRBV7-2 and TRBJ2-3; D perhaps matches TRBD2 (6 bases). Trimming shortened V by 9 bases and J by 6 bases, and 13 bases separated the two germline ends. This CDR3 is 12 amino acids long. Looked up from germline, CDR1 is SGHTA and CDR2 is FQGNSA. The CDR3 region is CASSPEGDTQYF. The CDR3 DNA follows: TGTGCCAGTAGTCCGGAGGGGGATACGCAGTATTTT. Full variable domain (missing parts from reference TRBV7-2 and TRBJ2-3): GAGVSQSPSNKVTEKGKDVELRCDPISGHTALYWYRQSLGQGLEFLIYFQGNSAPDKSGLPSDRFSAERTGGSVSTLTIQRTQQEDSAVYLCASSPEGDTQYFGPGTRLTVL.

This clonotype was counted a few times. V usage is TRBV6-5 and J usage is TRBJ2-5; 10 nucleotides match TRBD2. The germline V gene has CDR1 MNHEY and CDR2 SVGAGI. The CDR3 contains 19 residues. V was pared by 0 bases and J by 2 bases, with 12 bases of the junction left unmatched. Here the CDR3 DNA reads TGTGCCAGCAGTTACTCGAAACTAGCGGGGTTGGCCCCGCAAGAGACCCAGTACTTC. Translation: CASSYSKLAGLAPQETQYF.

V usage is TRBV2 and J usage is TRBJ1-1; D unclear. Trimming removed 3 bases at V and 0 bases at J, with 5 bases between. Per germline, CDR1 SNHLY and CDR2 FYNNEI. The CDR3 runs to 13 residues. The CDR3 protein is CASSESVNTEAFF. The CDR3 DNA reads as TGTGCCAGCAGTGAGTCAGTGAACACTGAAGCTTTCTTT.

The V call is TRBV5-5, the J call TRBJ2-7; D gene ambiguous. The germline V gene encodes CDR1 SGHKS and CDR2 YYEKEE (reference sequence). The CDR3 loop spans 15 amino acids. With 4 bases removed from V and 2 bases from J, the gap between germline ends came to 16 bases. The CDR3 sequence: CASSPRTSAAYEQYV. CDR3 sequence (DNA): TGTGCCAGCAGCCCCCGGACCTCCGCCGCCTACGAGCAGTACGTC.

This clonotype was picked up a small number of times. The CDR3 here is CASSWVAGGGETQYF. DNA of the CDR3: TGTGCCAGCAGCTGGGTTGCGGGGGGAGGAGAGACCCAGTACTTC. The chain employs TRBV7-2 and TRBJ2-5, with 8 bases identical to TRBD2. The CDR3 extends over 15 amino acids. After removal of 4 bases from V and 4 bases from J, the junction contained 8 bases not matched to a gene. CDR1 SGHTA and CDR2 FQGNSA come from the germline V gene.

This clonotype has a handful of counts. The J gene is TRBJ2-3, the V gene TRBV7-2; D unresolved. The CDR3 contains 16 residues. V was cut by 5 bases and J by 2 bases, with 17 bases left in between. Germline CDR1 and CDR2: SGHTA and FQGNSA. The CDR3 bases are TGTGCCAGCAGCCATCGAATTAGACAAGACACAGATACGCAGTATTTT. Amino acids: CASSHRIRQDTDTQYF.

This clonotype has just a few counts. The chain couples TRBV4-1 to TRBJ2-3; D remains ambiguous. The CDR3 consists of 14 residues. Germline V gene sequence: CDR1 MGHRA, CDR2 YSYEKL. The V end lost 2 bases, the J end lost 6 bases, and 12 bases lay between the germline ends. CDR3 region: CASSQRLSPDTQYF. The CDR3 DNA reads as TGCGCCAGCAGCCAAAGGTTATCACCGGATACGCAGTATTTT.

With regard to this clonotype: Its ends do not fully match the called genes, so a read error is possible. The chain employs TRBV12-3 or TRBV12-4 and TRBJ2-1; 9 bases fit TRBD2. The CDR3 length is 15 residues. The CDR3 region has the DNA TGTGCCAGCAGCTTAGCGGGGGCCCAGTACAATGAGCAGTTCTTC. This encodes CASSLAGAQYNEQFF.

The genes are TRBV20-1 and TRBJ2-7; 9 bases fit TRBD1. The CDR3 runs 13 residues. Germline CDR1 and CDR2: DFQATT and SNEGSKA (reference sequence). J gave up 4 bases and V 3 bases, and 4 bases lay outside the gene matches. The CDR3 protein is CSARGQGVYEQYV. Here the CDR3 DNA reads TGCAGTGCTAGGGGACAGGGCGTTTACGAGCAGTACGTC.

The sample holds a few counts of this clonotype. In nucleotides, the CDR3 is TGTGCCAGCAGTGCCTGGGACAGCGGTTCACCCCTCCACTTT. This encodes CASSAWDSGSPLHF. This chain joins TRBV27 and TRBJ1-6, with 7 bases aligning to TRBD1. This CDR3 has 14 amino acids. V lost 5 bases and J lost 9; bases outside the gene matches: 7. From germline, CDR1 is MNHEY and CDR2 SMNVEV (reference sequence).

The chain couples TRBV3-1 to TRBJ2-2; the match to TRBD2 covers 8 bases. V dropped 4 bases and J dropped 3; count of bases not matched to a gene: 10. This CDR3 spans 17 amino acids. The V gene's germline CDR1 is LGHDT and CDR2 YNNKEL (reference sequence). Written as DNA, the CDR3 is TGTGCCAGCAGCCTTTCGGGGGGGGCCGACGACACCGGGGAGCTGTTTTTT. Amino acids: CASSLSGGADDTGELFF.

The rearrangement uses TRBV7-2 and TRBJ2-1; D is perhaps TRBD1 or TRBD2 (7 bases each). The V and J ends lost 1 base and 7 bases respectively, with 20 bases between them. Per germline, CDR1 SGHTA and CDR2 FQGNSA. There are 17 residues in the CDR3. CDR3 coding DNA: TGTGCCAGCAGCTTAGGACTAGCACACCCGACAGGGAATGAGCAGTTCTTC. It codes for CASSLGLAHPTGNEQFF.

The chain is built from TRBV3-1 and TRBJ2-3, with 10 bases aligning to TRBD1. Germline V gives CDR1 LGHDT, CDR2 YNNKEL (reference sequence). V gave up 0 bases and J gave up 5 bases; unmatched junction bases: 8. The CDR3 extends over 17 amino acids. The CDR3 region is CASSQDTRTGGKDTQYF. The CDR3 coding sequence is TGTGCCAGCAGCCAAGATACCCGGACAGGGGGGAAAGATACGCAGTATTTT.

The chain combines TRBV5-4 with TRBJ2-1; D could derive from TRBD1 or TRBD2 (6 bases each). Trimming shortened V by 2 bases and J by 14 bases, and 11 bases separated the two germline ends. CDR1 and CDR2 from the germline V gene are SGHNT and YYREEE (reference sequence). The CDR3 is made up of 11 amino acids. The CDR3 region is CASSFGGSEFF. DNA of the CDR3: TGTGCCAGCAGCTTCGGGGGCTCGGAGTTCTTC.

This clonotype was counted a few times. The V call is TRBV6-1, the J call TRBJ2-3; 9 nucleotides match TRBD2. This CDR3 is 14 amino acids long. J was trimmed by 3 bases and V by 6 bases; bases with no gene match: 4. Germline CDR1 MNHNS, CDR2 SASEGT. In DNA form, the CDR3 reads TGTGCCAGCAGACAACTAGCGGGTACAGATACGCAGTATTTT. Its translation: CASRQLAGTDTQYF.

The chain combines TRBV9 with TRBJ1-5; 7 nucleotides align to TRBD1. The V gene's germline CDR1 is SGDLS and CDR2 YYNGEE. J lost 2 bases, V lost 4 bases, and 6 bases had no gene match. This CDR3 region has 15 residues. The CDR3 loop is CASSPTGNGNQPQHF. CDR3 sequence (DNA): TGTGCCAGCAGCCCGACAGGGAATGGCAATCAGCCCCAGCATTTT.

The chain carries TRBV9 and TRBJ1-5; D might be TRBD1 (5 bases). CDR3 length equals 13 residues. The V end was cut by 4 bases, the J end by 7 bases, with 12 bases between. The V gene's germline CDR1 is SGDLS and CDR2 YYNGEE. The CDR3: CASSRGGAQPQHF. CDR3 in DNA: TGTGCCAGCAGCCGGGGAGGGGCCCAGCCCCAGCATTTT.

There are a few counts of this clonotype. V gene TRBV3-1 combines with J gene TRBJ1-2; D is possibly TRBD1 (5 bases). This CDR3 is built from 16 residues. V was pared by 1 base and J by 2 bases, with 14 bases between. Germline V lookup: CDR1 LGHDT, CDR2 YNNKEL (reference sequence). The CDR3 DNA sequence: TGTGCCAGCAGCCAAGGAGGCGGGGGATACAACTATGGCTACACCTTC. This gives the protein CASSQGGGGYNYGYTF. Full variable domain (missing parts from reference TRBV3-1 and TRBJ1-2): DTAVSQTPKYLVTQMGNDKSIKCEQNLGHDTMYWYKQDSKKFLKIMFSYNNKELIINETVPNRFSPKSPDKAHLNLHINSLELGDSAVYFCASSQGGGGYNYGYTFGSGTRLTVV.